This T cell receptor beta chain emerged from a study of T cell responses to AZD1222 COVID-19 vaccine. Overall study results and limits: Nearly half of the spike-specific TCRs reportedly recognize variant regions that carry no mutations. Donors, mostly white British, included more females; clonal diversity was possibly underestimated. Repertoires were collected only later (after the peak T cell response had occurred). Vaccine-associated CD4 TCRs ranged over spike, dominating at 160-218 and 743-854.

As regards this clone: Its antigen is not known.

The table came from immunoSEQ multiplex PCR; TCRdb's copy has only in-frame clones and leaves some out. The sample shows around 140,000 clones, around 92% of them seen only once. V dropped 1 base and J dropped 4; count of bases not matched to a gene: 5. CDR3 length: 16 residues. Germline V lookup: CDR1 SGHDN, CDR2 FVKESK. The sample in question was peripheral blood, obtained after recovery from COVID-19. The sequence derives from an adult who had recovered from COVID-19. The rearrangement joins TRBV14 to TRBJ2-1; 9 positions match TRBD2. The CDR3 is CASSQAFLAGYNEQFF. The CDR3 DNA is TGTGCCAGCAGCCAAGCTTTCCTAGCGGGATACAATGAGCAGTTCTTC.